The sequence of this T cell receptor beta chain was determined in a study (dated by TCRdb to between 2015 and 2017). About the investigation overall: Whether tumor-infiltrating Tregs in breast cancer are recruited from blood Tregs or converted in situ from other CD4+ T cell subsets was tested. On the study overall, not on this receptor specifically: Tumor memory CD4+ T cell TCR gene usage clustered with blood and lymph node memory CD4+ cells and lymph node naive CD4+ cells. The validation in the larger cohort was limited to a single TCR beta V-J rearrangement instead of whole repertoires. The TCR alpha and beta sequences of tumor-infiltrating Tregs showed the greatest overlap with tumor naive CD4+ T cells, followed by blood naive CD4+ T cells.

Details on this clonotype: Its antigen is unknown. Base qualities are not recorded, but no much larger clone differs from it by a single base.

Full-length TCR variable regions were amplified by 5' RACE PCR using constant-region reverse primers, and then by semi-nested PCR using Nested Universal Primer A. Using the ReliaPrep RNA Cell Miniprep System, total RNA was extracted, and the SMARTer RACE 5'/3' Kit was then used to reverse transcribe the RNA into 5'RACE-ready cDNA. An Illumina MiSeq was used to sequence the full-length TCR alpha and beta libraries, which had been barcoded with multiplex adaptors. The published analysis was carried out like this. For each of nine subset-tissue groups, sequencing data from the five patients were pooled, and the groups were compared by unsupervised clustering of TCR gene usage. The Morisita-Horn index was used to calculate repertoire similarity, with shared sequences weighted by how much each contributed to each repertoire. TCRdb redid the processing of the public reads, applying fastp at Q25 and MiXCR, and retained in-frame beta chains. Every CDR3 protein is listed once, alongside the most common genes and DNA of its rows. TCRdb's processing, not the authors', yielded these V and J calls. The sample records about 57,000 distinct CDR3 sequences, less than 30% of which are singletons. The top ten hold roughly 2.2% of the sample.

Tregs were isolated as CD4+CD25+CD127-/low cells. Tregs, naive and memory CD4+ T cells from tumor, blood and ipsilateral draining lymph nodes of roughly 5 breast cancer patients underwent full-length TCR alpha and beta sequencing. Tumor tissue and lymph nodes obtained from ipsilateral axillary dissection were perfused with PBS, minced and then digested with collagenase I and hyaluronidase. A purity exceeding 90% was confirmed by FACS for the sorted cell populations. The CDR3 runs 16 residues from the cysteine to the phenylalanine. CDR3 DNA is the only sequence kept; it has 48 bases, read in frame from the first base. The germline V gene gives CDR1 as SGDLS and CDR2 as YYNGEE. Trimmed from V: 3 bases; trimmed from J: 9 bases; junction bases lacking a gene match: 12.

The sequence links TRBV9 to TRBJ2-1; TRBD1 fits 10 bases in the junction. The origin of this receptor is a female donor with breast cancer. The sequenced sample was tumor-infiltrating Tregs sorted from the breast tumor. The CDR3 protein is CASSARSGTGEGEQFF. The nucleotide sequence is TGTGCCAGCAGCGCCCGTTCCGGGACAGGGGAGGGTGAGCAGTTCTTC.